Presented here are 9 T cell receptor beta chains from one specimen sequenced in a study of blood T cell repertoires in COVID-19. The method was immunoSEQ multiplex PCR; TCRdb's version includes in-frame clones alone and lacks a portion of them. This table holds about 250,000 clones, 85% to 90% found once. What was sequenced was PBMCs or T cells enriched from blood (not recorded which). Receptor source: a man aged 35 to 55 who had recovered from COVID-19.

This chain uses TRBV6-2 or TRBV6-3 with TRBJ1-6; TRBD1 agrees at 7 bases. The junction had 5 bases not matched to a gene; V was cut back by 0 bases and J by 9 bases. Germline values: CDR1 MNHEY, CDR2 SVGEGT. The CDR3 loop spans 15 amino acids. Here the CDR3 DNA reads TGTGCCAGCAGTTACTCGGAACGACAGGGTTCACCCCTCCACTTT. Translating gives CASSYSERQGSPLHF.

V and J are TRBV25-1 and TRBJ2-2; TRBD1 aligns across 8 bases. From germline, CDR1 is MGHDK and CDR2 SYGVNS. Trimming removed 7 bases from V and 6 bases from J; junction bases left unmatched: 1. This CDR3 is 12 amino acids long. Here the CDR3 DNA reads TGTGCCAGCAACAGGGGGGCCGGGGAGCTGTTTTTT. Translation gives CASNRGAGELFF. The full variable domain, its missing parts supplied by reference TRBV25-1 and TRBJ2-2, is EADIYQTPRYLVIGTGKKITLECSQTMGHDKMYWYQQDPGMELHLIHYSYGVNSTEKGDLSSESTVSRIRTEHFPLTLESARPSHTSQYLCASNRGAGELFFGEGSRLTVL.

This chain links TRBV5-1 with TRBJ2-1; 11 bases match TRBD1. CDR1 is SGHRS, CDR2 YFSETQ, per germline. This CDR3 is 17 amino acids long. The trim removed 2 bases at V and 7 bases at J, leaving 11 bases unmatched. CDR3 coding DNA: TGCGCCAGCAGCTTATTAACTGGGACAGGGGGTGGGAATGAGCAGTTCTTC. Translating gives CASSLLTGTGGGNEQFF. The entire variable domain, with the rest obtained from reference TRBV5-1 and TRBJ2-1, is as follows: KAGVTQTPRYLIKTRGQQVTLSCSPISGHRSVSWYQQTPGQGLQFLFEYFSETQRNKGNFPGRFSGRQFSNSRSEMNVSTLELGDSALYLCASSLLTGTGGGNEQFFGPGTRLTVL.

A single count supports this clone. The rearrangement uses TRBV28 and TRBJ1-5; the D gene is possibly TRBD1 (5 bases). The CDR3 consists of 18 residues. CDR1 is MDHEN, CDR2 SYDVKM, per germline. V was trimmed by 3 bases and J by 2 bases, leaving 20 bases between them. The CDR3 loop is CASSLAWGGSWGNQPQHF. CDR3 bases: TGTGCCAGCAGTTTGGCGTGGGGGGGAAGTTGGGGCAATCAGCCCCAGCATTTT.

The genes are TRBV27 and TRBJ2-3; 7 bases are shared with TRBD2. V gave up 0 bases and J gave up 0 bases; unmatched junction bases: 6. The CDR3 length is 17 residues. Germline CDR1 MNHEY, CDR2 SMNVEV (reference sequence). The CDR3 DNA sequence: TGTGCCAGCAGTTTATCCCTTCGGGAGGTGAGCACAGATACGCAGTATTTT. Amino acids: CASSLSLREVSTDTQYF.

The genes are TRBV6-4 and TRBJ2-3; D not certain. V dropped 2 bases and J dropped 3 bases, with 6 bases sitting between them. The germline CDR1 and CDR2 sequences are MRHNA and SNTAGT. The CDR3 has 13 amino acids. Here the CDR3 reads CASSDGQTDTQYF. CDR3 DNA sequence: TGTGCCAGCAGTGACGGCCAGACAGATACGCAGTATTTT.

This clone was counted once. The V and J genes are TRBV6-5 and TRBJ2-3; D might be TRBD1 (6 bases). Germline values: CDR1 MNHEY, CDR2 SVGAGI. V was trimmed by 5 bases and J by 1 base, leaving 13 bases between them. The CDR3 runs 15 residues. CDR3 amino acids: CASSPDSGGTDTQYF. Written as DNA, the CDR3 is TGTGCCAGCAGTCCGGACAGTGGCGGCACAGATACGCAGTATTTT.

CDR3 sequence (DNA): TGTGCCAGTAGTATTCCCGGGACAGGGAACTATGGCTACACCTTC. It codes for CASSIPGTGNYGYTF. V and J are TRBV19 and TRBJ1-2; 9 bases line up with TRBD1. CDR3 length: 15 residues. V lost 3 bases and J lost 2; bases outside the gene matches: 4. The germline V gene has CDR1 LNHDA and CDR2 SQIVND (reference sequence).

The V and J genes are TRBV5-4 and TRBJ2-3; 7 positions agree with TRBD2. Germline V lookup: CDR1 SGHNT, CDR2 YYREEE (reference sequence). The CDR3 loop spans 14 amino acids. J gave up 6 bases and V 7 bases, and 11 bases lay outside the gene matches. CDR3 bases: TGTGCCAGCCGAGAGCGGGATAGACTGGATACGCAGTATTTT. Translated: CASRERDRLDTQYF.